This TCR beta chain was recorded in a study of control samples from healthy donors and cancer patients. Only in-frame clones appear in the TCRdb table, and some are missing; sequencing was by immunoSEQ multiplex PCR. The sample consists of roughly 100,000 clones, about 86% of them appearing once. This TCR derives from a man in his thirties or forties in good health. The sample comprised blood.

The CDR3 loop reads CSVLTGGNEKLFF. The CDR3 DNA sequence: TGCAGCGTTCTGACAGGGGGGAACGAAAAACTGTTTTTT. The chain has TRBV29-1 and TRBJ1-4; TRBD1 matches at 9 bases. This CDR3 is built from 13 residues. Trimming cost V 5 bases and J 8 bases; bases outside gene matches: 6. The germline V gene has CDR1 SQVTM and CDR2 ANQGSEA.